The entry below describes one T cell receptor beta chain. The method was immunoSEQ multiplex PCR; TCRdb's version includes in-frame clones alone and lacks a portion of them. The sample yields 40,000 to 55,000 clones, approximately 84% seen once. This CDR3 spans 15 amino acids. Germline V CDR1 and CDR2: SGDLS, YYNGEE. The V end lost 0 bases, the J end lost 4 bases, and 13 bases lay between the germline ends. This sample is part of a study of PD-L1 blockade in urothelial cancer. As for the study in general: When blood samples were assessed, the median T cell count was approximately 140,000.

This material consisted of PBMCs, taken around atezolizumab (anti-PD-L1) treatment. The chain recombines TRBV9 with TRBJ1-2; D perhaps matches TRBD1 (5 bases). The sequence came from a man in his forties with urothelial cancer. In nucleotides, the CDR3 is TGTGCCAGCAGCGTAGACGGCGGGGGTTCCTATGGCTACACCTTC. It is translated as CASSVDGGGSYGYTF.